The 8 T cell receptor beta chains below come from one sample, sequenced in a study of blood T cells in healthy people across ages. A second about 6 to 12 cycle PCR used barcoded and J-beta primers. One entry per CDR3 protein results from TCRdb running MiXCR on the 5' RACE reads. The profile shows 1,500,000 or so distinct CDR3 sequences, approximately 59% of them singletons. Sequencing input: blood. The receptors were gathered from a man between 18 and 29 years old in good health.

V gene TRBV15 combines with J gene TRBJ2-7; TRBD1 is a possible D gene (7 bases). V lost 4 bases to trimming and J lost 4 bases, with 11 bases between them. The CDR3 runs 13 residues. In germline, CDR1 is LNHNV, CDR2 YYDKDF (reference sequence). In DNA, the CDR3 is TGTGCCACCAGCACCAGGGGGGCTTACGAGCAGTACTTC. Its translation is CATSTRGAYEQYF.

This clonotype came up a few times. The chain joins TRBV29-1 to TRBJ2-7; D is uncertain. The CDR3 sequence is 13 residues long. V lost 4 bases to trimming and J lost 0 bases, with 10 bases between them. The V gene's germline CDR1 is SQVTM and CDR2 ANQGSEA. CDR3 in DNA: TGCAGCGTTGTGACCCCGAGCTCCTACGAGCAGTACTTC. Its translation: CSVVTPSSYEQYF.

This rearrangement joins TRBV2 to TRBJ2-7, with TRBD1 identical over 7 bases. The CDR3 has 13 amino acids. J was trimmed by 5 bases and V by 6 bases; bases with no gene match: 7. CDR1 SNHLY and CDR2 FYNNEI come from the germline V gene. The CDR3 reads CASRGQLSHEQYF. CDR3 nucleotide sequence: TGTGCCAGCAGGGGACAGCTTTCCCACGAGCAGTACTTC.

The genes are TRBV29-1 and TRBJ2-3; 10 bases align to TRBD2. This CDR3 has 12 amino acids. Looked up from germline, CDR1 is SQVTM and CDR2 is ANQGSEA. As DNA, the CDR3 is TGCAGTGGGACTAGCGTGTCAGATACGCAGTATTTT. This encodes CSGTSVSDTQYF.

The CDR3 bases are TGCAGCGTTGAAGGTAGCGGGAGCTCCGGCAATGAGCAGTTCTTC. It specifies CSVEGSGSSGNEQFF. This chain joins TRBV29-1 and TRBJ2-1, with TRBD2 matching over 9 bases. The germline CDR1 and CDR2 sequences are SQVTM and ANQGSEA. V was clipped by 1 base and J by 6 bases; unmatched bases: 7. This CDR3 contains 15 residues.

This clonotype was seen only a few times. The CDR3 bases are TGTGCCAGCAGCGTCGGGACAGGGGATTCACCCCTCCACTTT. Translation: CASSVGTGDSPLHF. This chain uses TRBV3-1 with TRBJ1-6, with 10 positions matching TRBD1. The CDR3 extends over 14 amino acids. Germline-derived CDR1 and CDR2 are LGHDT and YNNKEL (reference sequence). Unmatched junction bases numbered 3, after V lost 5 bases and J lost 8 bases.

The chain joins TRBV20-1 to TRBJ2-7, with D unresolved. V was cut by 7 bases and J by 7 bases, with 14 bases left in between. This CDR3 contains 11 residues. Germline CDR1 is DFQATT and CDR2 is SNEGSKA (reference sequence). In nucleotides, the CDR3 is TGCAGTGGTAAGGACGCCAATGAGCAGTACTTC. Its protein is CSGKDANEQYF.

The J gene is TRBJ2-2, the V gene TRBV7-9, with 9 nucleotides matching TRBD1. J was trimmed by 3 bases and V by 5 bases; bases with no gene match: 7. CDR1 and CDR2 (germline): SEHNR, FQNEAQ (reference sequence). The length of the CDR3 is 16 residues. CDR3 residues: CASSARDRDHTGELFF. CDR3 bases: TGTGCCAGCAGCGCCCGGGACAGGGACCACACCGGGGAGCTGTTTTTT.